The next 29 T cell receptor beta chains were all read from a single sample in a study of blood T cell repertoires in COVID-19. Data came from immunoSEQ multiplex PCR; TCRdb stores just in-frame clones and leaves some out. Among approximately 240,000 clones listed, 75% to 90% were seen once. Sequencing input: PBMCs or T cells enriched from blood (not recorded which). The receptors come from a woman under 40 with acute COVID-19.

The chain has TRBV7-2 and TRBJ1-5; TRBD1 matches at 7 bases. After removal of 4 bases from V and 4 bases from J, the junction contained 7 bases not matched to a gene. This CDR3 spans 15 amino acids. The germline gives CDR1 SGHTA, CDR2 FQGNSA. The CDR3 spells CASSYLVGQNQPQHF. The CDR3 DNA is TGTGCCAGCAGCTACCTAGTGGGACAGAATCAGCCCCAGCATTTT.

This chain links TRBV2 with TRBJ1-2, with 8 positions matching TRBD1. J lost 7 bases, V lost 6 bases, and 1 base had no gene match. The CDR3 contains 11 residues. Germline V gene data show CDR1 as SNHLY and CDR2 as FYNNEI. The CDR3 DNA follows: TGTGCCAGCAGGGACAGGGTTGGCTACACCTTC. Its protein is CASRDRVGYTF.

This clone has just one count. This chain uses TRBV2 with TRBJ1-4; D is possibly TRBD1 (6 bases). Trimming removed 7 bases from V and 6 bases from J, with 21 bases in between. Germline V gene sequence: CDR1 SNHLY, CDR2 FYNNEI. The CDR3 length is 16 residues. The CDR3, as DNA: TGTGCCAGCAATCCGCGGCGGGGAGGGGGATATGAAAAACTGTTTTTT. Translation gives CASNPRRGGGYEKLFF. Filled out from reference TRBV2 and TRBJ1-4, the complete variable domain reads EPEVTQTPSHQVTQMGQEVILRCVPISNHLYFYWYRQILGQKVEFLVSFYNNEISEKSEIFDDQFSVERPDGSNFTLKIRSTKLEDSAMYFCASNPRRGGGYEKLFFGSGTQLSVL.

The chain is built from TRBV28 and TRBJ1-3, with D tentatively TRBD1 (5 bases). Germline-derived CDR1 and CDR2 are MDHEN and SYDVKM. Deletions cut 8 bases from V and 2 bases from J, with 10 bases between. The CDR3 is 13 amino acids. The CDR3 reads CASSGSAGNTIYF. CDR3 DNA sequence: TGTGCCAGCTCAGGGTCGGCTGGAAACACCATATATTTT.

The chain combines TRBV6-1 with TRBJ2-7; tentative D call: TRBD1 (6 bases). This CDR3 is 15 amino acids long. Germline V CDR1 and CDR2: MNHNS, SASEGT. V lost 1 base to trimming and J lost 3 bases, with 13 bases between them. CDR3 sequence (DNA): TGTGCCAGCAGTGAAGAGCCAGGGGCTATCTACGAGCAGTACTTC. It codes for CASSEEPGAIYEQYF.

The J gene is TRBJ1-5, the V gene TRBV21-1. TRBV21-1 is annotated as a pseudogene. This CDR3 has 12 amino acids. DNA of the CDR3: TGTGCCAGTCCGGGGGTATGTCAGCCCCAGCATTTT. This sequence encodes CASPGVCQPQHF.

The CDR3 DNA is TGTGCCAGTAGTACCCTAGCGGGGGGCTCTGGGGCCAACGTCCTGACTTTC. Translating gives CASSTLAGGSGANVLTF. J is TRBJ2-6 and V is TRBV19; 11 nucleotides agree with TRBD2. This CDR3 has 17 residues. Losses at the gene ends were 4 bases for V and 0 bases for J; bases not matched to a gene: 2. CDR1 is LNHDA, CDR2 SQIVND, per germline (reference sequence).

The table lists this clone with a count of one. This rearrangement joins TRBV19 to TRBJ1-4, with 8 bases fitting TRBD1. Unmatched junction bases numbered 4, after V lost 6 bases and J lost 4 bases. The CDR3 has 14 amino acids. Looked up from germline, CDR1 is LNHDA and CDR2 is SQIVND (reference sequence). As DNA, the CDR3 is TGTGCCAGTAGCAGGACAGGGTATAATGAAAAACTGTTTTTT. Protein product: CASSRTGYNEKLFF.

The chain carries TRBV27 and TRBJ2-1; 10 bases are shared with TRBD2. Germline CDR1 is MNHEY and CDR2 is SMNVEV (reference sequence). Trimming took 8 bases from V and 4 from J; bases not matched to a gene: 11. The CDR3 is 16 residues long. Here the CDR3 reads CASHTLAGATYNEQFF. The CDR3 DNA reads TGTGCCAGCCATACTCTAGCGGGGGCTACTTACAATGAGCAGTTCTTC.

V gene TRBV29-1 combines with J gene TRBJ2-3, with a tentative D call TRBD2 (7 bases). Trimming removed 7 bases at V and 0 bases at J, with 11 bases between. The CDR3 is made up of 13 amino acids. Germline loops: CDR1 SQVTM, CDR2 ANQGSEA. The CDR3 loop is CSGGGGSTDTQYF. DNA for the CDR3: TGCAGCGGGGGGGGCGGGAGCACAGATACGCAGTATTTT.

The CDR3 DNA follows: TGTGCCAGCAGCACGGGACAGGGCTATGGCTACACCTTC. It specifies CASSTGQGYGYTF. J is TRBJ1-2 and V is TRBV7-8, with 9 nucleotides matching TRBD1. The junction had 2 bases not matched to a gene; V was cut back by 5 bases and J by 4 bases. The CDR3 is made up of 13 amino acids. Germline V gene lookup returns CDR1 SGHVS and CDR2 FQNEAQ.

V is TRBV28 and J is TRBJ1-1; TRBD1 matches 10 bases. V shed 6 bases and J 11 bases; nucleotides not matched to a gene: 15. From germline, CDR1 is MDHEN and CDR2 SYDVKM. The CDR3 contains 15 residues. CDR3 amino acids: CASRSPGTGVYSAFF. The DNA for the CDR3 is TGTGCCAGCAGATCCCCCGGGACAGGGGTCTACTCGGCTTTCTTT.

The rearrangement uses TRBV27 and TRBJ2-1; 11 bases align to TRBD2. In germline, CDR1 is MNHEY, CDR2 SMNVEV (reference sequence). Unmatched junction bases numbered 9, after V lost 6 bases and J lost 8 bases. This CDR3 is built from 15 residues. Written as DNA, the CDR3 is TGTGCCAGCAGATATAGCGGGGGGGTTTTCTATGAGCAGTTCTTC. Residues: CASRYSGGVFYEQFF.

V and J are TRBV5-4 and TRBJ2-7; D unresolved. Germline assignment: CDR1 SGHNT and CDR2 YYREEE (reference sequence). The CDR3 runs 14 residues. Trimming removed 4 bases at V and 0 bases at J, with 11 bases between. The CDR3 reads CASSAEPSSYEQYF. The CDR3 nucleotides read TGTGCCAGCAGCGCTGAACCGAGCTCCTACGAGCAGTACTTC.

J is TRBJ2-1 and V is TRBV9, with TRBD1 matching 10 bases. This CDR3 contains 14 residues. The V gene end was trimmed by 4 bases and the J gene end by 8 bases; junction bases not matched to a gene: 6. Germline CDR1 and CDR2: SGDLS and YYNGEE. CDR3 nucleotide sequence: TGTGCCAGCAGCCCCCGGGACAGGGGATATGAGCAGTTCTTC. Amino acid sequence: CASSPRDRGYEQFF.

This rearrangement joins TRBV30 to TRBJ1-6, with 7 positions matching TRBD1. The CDR3 extends over 13 amino acids. CDR1 GTSNPN and CDR2 SVGIG come from the germline V gene (reference sequence). V lost 5 bases to trimming and J lost 6 bases; unmatched junction nucleotides: 4. The CDR3 coding sequence is TGTGCCTGGGGTTACAGGGGTAATTCACCCCTCCACTTT. This encodes CAWGYRGNSPLHF.

The rearrangement uses TRBV21-1 and TRBJ2-7; the table calls TRBD1, which could not be checked here. TRBV21-1 is described as a pseudogene. CDR3 size: 16 residues. CDR3 bases: TGTGCCAGCAGCAAAGGCGCAGGGGGAGACCTTGGTGAGCAGTACTTC. Its protein product is CASSKGAGGDLGEQYF.

The CDR3, as DNA: TGTGCCAGCAGCCCAGGTGGGTTCGAGCAGTACTTC. Translated: CASSPGGFEQYF. The V and J genes are TRBV11-2 and TRBJ2-7; unclear D gene. With 5 bases removed from V and 6 bases from J, the gap between germline ends came to 11 bases. Germline V gene sequence: CDR1 SGHAT, CDR2 FQNNGV. The CDR3 spans 12 residues.

This clone appeared a single time. The chain recombines TRBV30 with TRBJ1-5; D is unresolved. V was trimmed by 0 bases and J by 8 bases, leaving 14 bases between them. The V gene's germline CDR1 is GTSNPN and CDR2 SVGIG (reference sequence). The CDR3 spans 14 residues. The CDR3 loop is CAWSVRSVGEPQHF. Written as DNA, the CDR3 is TGTGCCTGGAGTGTACGATCGGTCGGGGAGCCCCAGCATTTT.

V and J are TRBV15 and TRBJ1-1; 11 bases are shared with TRBD1. Looked up from germline, CDR1 is LNHNV and CDR2 is YYDKDF (reference sequence). This CDR3 contains 13 residues. V was clipped by 3 bases and J by 11 bases; unmatched bases: 5. CDR3 DNA: TGTGCCACCAGCAGTTCCGGGACAGGGGGTGCTTTCTTT. It yields the protein CATSSSGTGGAFF.

The J gene is TRBJ1-1, the V gene TRBV9; D ambiguous. Trimming took 0 bases from V and 3 from J, leaving 6 bases between them. The CDR3 has 13 amino acids. Germline values: CDR1 SGDLS, CDR2 YYNGEE. The CDR3 spells CASSVGQDTEAFF. The CDR3 DNA is TGTGCCAGCAGCGTAGGACAAGACACTGAAGCTTTCTTT.

This clone was detected only a few times. V and J are TRBV5-4 and TRBJ1-2; perhaps TRBD1 as D (5 bases). Looked up from germline, CDR1 is SGHNT and CDR2 is YYREEE (reference sequence). There are 13 residues in the CDR3. The germline V and J ends were trimmed by 5 bases and 10 bases, with 18 bases remaining between them. The CDR3 sequence: CASRGGTSIAYTF. The DNA for the CDR3 is TGTGCCAGCAGGGGGGGGACCTCAATTGCCTACACCTTC.

This chain connects TRBV20-1 to TRBJ1-5, with a weak D call TRBD1 (5 bases). V was cut by 3 bases and J by 3 bases, with 12 bases left in between. The CDR3 covers 14 residues. Germline V gene data show CDR1 as DFQATT and CDR2 as SNEGSKA (reference sequence). CDR3 in DNA: TGCAGTGCTAGTATAGGGGTGAACAATCAGCCCCAGCATTTT. Protein sequence: CSASIGVNNQPQHF.

This chain joins TRBV19 and TRBJ2-3, with a weak D call TRBD2 (6 bases). CDR3 length: 15 residues. Between the trimmed V and J ends, which lost 1 base and 3 bases, there was a span of 11 bases. Germline values: CDR1 LNHDA, CDR2 SQIVND (reference sequence). Here the CDR3 reads CASSIGRGRTDTQYF. The CDR3, as DNA: TGTGCCAGTAGTATAGGGCGGGGTCGGACAGATACGCAGTATTTT.

CDR3 loop: CASSSPGFEKLFF. For the CDR3, the DNA is TGTGCCAGCAGTTCCCCGGGTTTTGAAAAACTGTTTTTT. The chain joins TRBV28 to TRBJ1-4; D uncertain. Germline values: CDR1 MDHEN, CDR2 SYDVKM. Trimming removed 4 bases at V and 7 bases at J, with 10 bases between. The CDR3 has 13 residues.

The rearrangement joins TRBV9 to TRBJ2-5, with D possibly being TRBD2 (6 bases). The V end was cut by 1 base, the J end by 4 bases, with 14 bases between. The CDR3 runs 15 residues. Germline V lookup: CDR1 SGDLS, CDR2 YYNGEE. CDR3 sequence: CASSVSDLARETQYF. For the CDR3, the DNA is TGTGCCAGCAGCGTATCGGATCTAGCGAGAGAGACCCAGTACTTC.

J is TRBJ2-5 and V is TRBV7-8; 16 positions agree with TRBD2. The germline V gene encodes CDR1 SGHVS and CDR2 FQNEAQ. V lost 0 bases, J lost 5 bases, and 0 bases stayed unmatched. This CDR3 has 16 amino acids. The DNA of the CDR3 is TGTGCCAGCAGCTTAGCGGGACTAGCGGGGGGGGAGACCCAGTACTTC. It yields the protein CASSLAGLAGGETQYF.

The chain recombines TRBV4-3 with TRBJ2-1; TRBD2 matches 15 bases. Looked up from germline, CDR1 is LGHNA and CDR2 is YSLEER. There are 17 residues in the CDR3. Trimming at V came to 4 bases and at J to 8 bases, leaving 9 bases not matched to a gene. The CDR3 bases are TGCGCCAGCAGCCTCCACCGGGGACTAGCGGGAGGCTATGAGCAGTTCTTC. Residues: CASSLHRGLAGGYEQFF.

The chain is built from TRBV19 and TRBJ1-1, with D perhaps matching TRBD1 (5 bases). The CDR3 is 15 amino acids. Germline CDR1 LNHDA, CDR2 SQIVND (reference sequence). V lost 6 bases, J lost 2 bases, and 16 bases lay in between. In DNA form, the CDR3 reads TGTGCCAGTAGCCTTCGTAGACAGCCAAACACTGAAGCTTTCTTT. Translating gives CASSLRRQPNTEAFF.